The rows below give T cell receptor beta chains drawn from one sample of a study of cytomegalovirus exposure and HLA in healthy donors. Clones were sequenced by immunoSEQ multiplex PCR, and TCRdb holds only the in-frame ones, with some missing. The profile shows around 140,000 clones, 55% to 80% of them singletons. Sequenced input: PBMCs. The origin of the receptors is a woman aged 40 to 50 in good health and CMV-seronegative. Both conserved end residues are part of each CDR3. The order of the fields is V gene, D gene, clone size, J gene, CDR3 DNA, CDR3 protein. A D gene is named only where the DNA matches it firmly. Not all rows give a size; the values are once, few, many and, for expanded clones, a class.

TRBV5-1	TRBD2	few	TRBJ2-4	TGCGCCAGCAGCCAACTAGCGCCCCCAGAGAACATTCAGTACTTC	CASSQLAPPENIQYF
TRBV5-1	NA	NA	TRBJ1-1	TGCGCCAGCAAAAGGAGGACTTTAGACACTGAAGCTTTCTTT	CASKRRTLDTEAFF
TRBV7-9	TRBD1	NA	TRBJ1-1	TGTGCCAGCAGCCCGAGGGGACAGGGCGGCACTGAAGCTTTCTTT	CASSPRGQGGTEAFF
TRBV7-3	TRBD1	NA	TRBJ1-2	TGTGCCAGCAGCTCAGGACAGGACTATGGCTACACCTTC	CASSSGQDYGYTF
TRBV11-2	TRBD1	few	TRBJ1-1	TGTGCCAGCAGCTTAATGAGGACAGGGAACACTGAAGCTTTCTTT	CASSLMRTGNTEAFF
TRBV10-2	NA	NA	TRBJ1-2	TGCGCCAGCAGTGAGTCGACCAGGGCCCATGGCTACACCTTC	CASSESTRAHGYTF
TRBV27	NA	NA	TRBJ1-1	TGTGCCAGCAGTTCCAGAGGCGAAGCTTTCTTT	CASSSRGEAFF
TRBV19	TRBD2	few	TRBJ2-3	TGTGCCAGTAGTACCCTCGAGGCGGGAGGGAGCACAGATACGCAGTATTTT	CASSTLEAGGSTDTQYF
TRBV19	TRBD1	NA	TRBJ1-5	TGTGCCAGTAGTTCCGACAGGGCTATAGGTCAGCCCCAGCATTTT	CASSSDRAIGQPQHF
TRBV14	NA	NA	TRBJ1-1	TGTGCCAGCAGCCAAGAGCCGGTTCGGACTGAAGCTTTCTTT	CASSQEPVRTEAFF
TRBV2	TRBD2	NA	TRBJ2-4	TGTGCCAGCAGTGAAATAGTTCGGAGCGGGATAGTTATAAACATTCAGTACTTC	CASSEIVRSGIVINIQYF
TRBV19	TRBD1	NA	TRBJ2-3	TGTGCCAGTAGACCAAACACCGGGACAGCAGGGGCAGATACGCAGTATTTT	CASRPNTGTAGADTQYF
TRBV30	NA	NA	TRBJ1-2	TGTGCCTGGAGCGATAGCTATGGCTACACCTTC	CAWSDSYGYTF
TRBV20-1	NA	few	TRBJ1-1	TGCAGTGCTAGCGCCAGGGACTCAGCTTTCTTT	CSASARDSAFF
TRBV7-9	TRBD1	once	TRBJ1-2	TGTGCCAGCAGCTTAATAGGGGGCGGCTATGGCTACACCTTC	CASSLIGGGYGYTF
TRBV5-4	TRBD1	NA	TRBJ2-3	TGTGCCAGCAGCATTGACAGGGGGAAGGGAGATACGCAGTATTTT	CASSIDRGKGDTQYF
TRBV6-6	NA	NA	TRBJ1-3	TGTGCCAGCAGTTATGGCCCGGGAAACACCATATATTTT	CASSYGPGNTIYF
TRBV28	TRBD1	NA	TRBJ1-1	TGTGCCACCAAAGACAGGGCCCGAGGTGAAGCTTTCTTT	CATKDRARGEAFF
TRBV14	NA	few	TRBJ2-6	TGTGCCAGCAGCCAAGATTTTCGGAGTGGGTCCTCTGGGGCCAACGTCCTGACTTTC	CASSQDFRSGSSGANVLTF
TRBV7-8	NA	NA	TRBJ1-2	TGTGCCAGCAGCCATAACAGGGTGGAGTACTATGGCTACACCTTC	CASSHNRVEYYGYTF
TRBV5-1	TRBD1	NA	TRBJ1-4	TGCGCCAGCAGCTGGACAGGGGAGGATGAAAAACTGTTTTTT	CASSWTGEDEKLFF
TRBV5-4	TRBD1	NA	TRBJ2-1	TGTGCCAGCAGCCCATTTCAGGGGGTCGATGAGCAGTTCTTC	CASSPFQGVDEQFF
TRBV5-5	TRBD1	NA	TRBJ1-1	TGTGCCAGCAGCCTGGGACAGAGCACTGAAGCTTTCTTT	CASSLGQSTEAFF
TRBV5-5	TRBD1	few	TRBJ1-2	TGTGCCAGCAGCTTGGACAGGGGGAACTATGGCTACACCTTC	CASSLDRGNYGYTF
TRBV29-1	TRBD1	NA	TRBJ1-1	TGCAGCGTTGACAGGGGGGACACTGAAGCTTTCTTT	CSVDRGDTEAFF
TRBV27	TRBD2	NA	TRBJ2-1	TGTGCCAGCAGTCTAAACCGGGACTACTACAATGAGCAGTTCTTC	CASSLNRDYYNEQFF
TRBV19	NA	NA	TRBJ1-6	TGTGCCAGTAGTACAGGGATGAATTCACCCCTCCACTTT	CASSTGMNSPLHF
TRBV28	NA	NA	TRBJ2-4	TGTGCCAGCAGTTTCCGACAGGCCGTTCGCGACATTCAGTACTTC	CASSFRQAVRDIQYF
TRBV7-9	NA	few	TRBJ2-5	TGTGCCAGCAGCCCCCCCCGCCGACAAGGCGAGACCCAGTACTTC	CASSPPRRQGETQYF
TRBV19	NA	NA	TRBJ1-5	TGTGCCAGTAGTACCTTGGGAAGGGGTAGTCAGCCCCAGCATTTT	CASSTLGRGSQPQHF
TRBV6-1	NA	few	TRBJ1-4	TGTGCCAGCAGGGGCGGGGGGGCGGCTAATGAAAAACTGTTTTTT	CASRGGGAANEKLFF
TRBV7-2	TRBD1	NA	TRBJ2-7	TGTGCCAGCAGCCACCGGGACAGGGGCGAGCAGTACTTC	CASSHRDRGEQYF
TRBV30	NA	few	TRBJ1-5	TGTGCCTGGAGTTTTCCGGGACTGAGACAGCCCCAGCATTTT	CAWSFPGLRQPQHF
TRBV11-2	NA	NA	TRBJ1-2	TGTGCCAGCAGCCCGAGAGGGGCTGGAGGGTATGGCTACACCTTC	CASSPRGAGGYGYTF
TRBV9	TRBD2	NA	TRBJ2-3	TGTGCCAGCAGCCCCTCAGTGAGCGGGGTCCGTAATACGCAGTATTTT	CASSPSVSGVRNTQYF
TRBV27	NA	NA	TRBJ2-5	TGTGCCAGCGGCCCGCTTCAAGAGACCCAGTACTTC	CASGPLQETQYF
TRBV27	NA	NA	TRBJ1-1	TGTGCCAGCAGTTCAGACATCATGAACACTGAAGCTTTCTTT	CASSSDIMNTEAFF
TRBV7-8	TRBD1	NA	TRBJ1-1	TGTGCCAGCAGCTCCCTACAGGGGCAAGAAGCTTTCTTT	CASSSLQGQEAFF
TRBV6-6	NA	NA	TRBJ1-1	TGTGCCAGCAGTTACGACTCCCGGGGGGGGACTGAAGCTTTCTTT	CASSYDSRGGTEAFF
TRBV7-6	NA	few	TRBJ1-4	TGTGCCAGCACCGTAGGATACGGGAGGGGCTCCAAGCTGTTTTTT	CASTVGYGRGSKLFF
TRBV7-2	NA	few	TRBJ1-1	TGTGCCAGCAGCTTAGGTCTAGCAGTTCGGATGAACACTGAAGCTTTCTTT	CASSLGLAVRMNTEAFF